This T cell receptor (beta chain) was recovered during a study of blood T cell repertoires in COVID-19. Study-wide background: Sites across the United States, Italy and Spain contributed samples from acute and convalescent COVID-19. T cells, B-cell-depleted T cells, or PBMCs supplied cDNA or gDNA.

Per the study methods: Quantification of nucleated cells was approximated via reference gene primer amplification. The method was immunoSEQ multiplex PCR; TCRdb's version includes in-frame clones alone and lacks a portion of them. Clone size and the V and J calls come from that table; the DNA yielded D and trimming. The data show about 24,000 clones, 70% to 90% seen once. V lost 0 bases to trimming and J lost 6 bases, with 18 bases between them. Germline V gene data show CDR1 as LGHNA and CDR2 as YNFKEQ. The CDR3 is 16 residues long. This receptor was identified in a human donor with acute or convalescent COVID-19. The donor label of this sample is uncertain. Sequences were obtained from peripheral blood. The chain is built from TRBV4-2 and TRBJ2-7; D is possibly TRBD2 (6 bases). CDR3: CASSQDVQVPGGEQYF. CDR3 nucleotides: TGTGCCAGCAGCCAAGATGTACAGGTCCCCGGGGGCGAGCAGTACTTC.